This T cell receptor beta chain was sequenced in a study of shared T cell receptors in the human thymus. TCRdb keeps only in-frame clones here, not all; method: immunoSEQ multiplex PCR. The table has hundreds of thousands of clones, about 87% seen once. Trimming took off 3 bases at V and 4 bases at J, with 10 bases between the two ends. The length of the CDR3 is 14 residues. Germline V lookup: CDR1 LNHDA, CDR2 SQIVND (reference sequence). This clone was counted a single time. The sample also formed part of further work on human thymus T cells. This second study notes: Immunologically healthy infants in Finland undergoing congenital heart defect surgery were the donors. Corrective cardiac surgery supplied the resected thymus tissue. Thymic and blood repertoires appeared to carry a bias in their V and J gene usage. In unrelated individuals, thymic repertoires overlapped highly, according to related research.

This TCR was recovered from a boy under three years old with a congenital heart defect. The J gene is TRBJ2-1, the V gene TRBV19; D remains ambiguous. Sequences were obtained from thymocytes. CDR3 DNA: TGTGCCAGTAGTATTGGCCCAGTATACAATGAGCAGTTCTTC. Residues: CASSIGPVYNEQFF.